The source of this T cell receptor (beta chain) is a study of CD8 T cells in ankylosing spondylitis. The CDR3 extends over 18 amino acids. The germline gives CDR1 SGHAT, CDR2 FQNNGV. V shed 5 bases and J 1 base; nucleotides not matched to a gene: 13. This clonotype was observed many times. Its antigen is as yet unknown. TCRdb re-called the 5' RACE reads through MiXCR, storing one row per CDR3 protein. The table shows 150,000 to 200,000 distinct CDR3 sequences, with 13% occurring only once. General observations from the study: Previous work reported some of these motif variants in the synovial fluid and blood of reactive arthritis. Blood from ankylosing spondylitis patients appeared to carry a characteristic roughly eight-variant TCR beta motif. Disease-associated clones were CD8+ and fairly uncommon in peripheral blood. The authors reported significant enrichment of disease-linked clones in matched ankylosing spondylitis synovial fluid.

The chain recombines TRBV11-2 with TRBJ2-4; 8 positions agree with TRBD2. The receptor comes from a female donor with ankylosing spondylitis or in good health (not recorded which). Source material: blood, either unsorted or a sorted T cell fraction (not recorded which). In nucleotides, the CDR3 is TGTGCCAGCAGCCCTGGACTAGCCGTACTCATGGCCAAAAACATTCAGTACTTC. Residues: CASSPGLAVLMAKNIQYF. The full variable domain, rest sourced from reference TRBV11-2 and TRBJ2-4, is EAGVAQSPRYKIIEKRQSVAFWCNPISGHATLYWYQQILGQGPKLLIQFQNNGVVDDSQLPKDRFSAERLKGVDSTLKIQPAKLEDSAVYLCASSPGLAVLMAKNIQYFGAGTRLSVL.